The 2 T cell receptor beta chains given below trace back to one sample, sequenced in a study of cytomegalovirus exposure and HLA in healthy donors. The PCR employed 60 Vbeta primers together with 13 Jbeta primers. Clones were sequenced by immunoSEQ multiplex PCR, and TCRdb holds only the in-frame ones, with some missing. The profile shows about 100,000 clones, 60% to 80% of them singletons. What was sequenced was PBMCs. The receptors stem from a woman aged 55-70 years in good health and CMV-seropositive.

The table lists this clone with a count of one. The chain combines TRBV7-9 with TRBJ2-3, with 10 bases aligning to TRBD2. Germline CDR1 reads SEHNR; CDR2 reads FQNEAQ (reference sequence). V trimming: 4 bases; J trimming: 0 bases; junction bases outside the gene matches: 4. This CDR3 comprises 16 residues. The CDR3 reads CASSWSAGGSTDTQYF. In nucleotides, the CDR3 is TGTGCCAGCAGCTGGTCAGCGGGAGGGAGCACAGATACGCAGTATTTT.

This chain joins TRBV21-1 and TRBJ2-7; the table gives TRBD2 as D, unverified against the DNA. TRBV21-1 is termed a pseudogene. This CDR3 spans 22 amino acids. CDR3 loop: CASSKATIFAGFLAGVCYEQYF. CDR3 DNA sequence: TGTGCCAGCAGCAAAGCGACGATTTTTGCGGGATTTCTAGCGGGAGTTTGCTACGAGCAGTACTTC.